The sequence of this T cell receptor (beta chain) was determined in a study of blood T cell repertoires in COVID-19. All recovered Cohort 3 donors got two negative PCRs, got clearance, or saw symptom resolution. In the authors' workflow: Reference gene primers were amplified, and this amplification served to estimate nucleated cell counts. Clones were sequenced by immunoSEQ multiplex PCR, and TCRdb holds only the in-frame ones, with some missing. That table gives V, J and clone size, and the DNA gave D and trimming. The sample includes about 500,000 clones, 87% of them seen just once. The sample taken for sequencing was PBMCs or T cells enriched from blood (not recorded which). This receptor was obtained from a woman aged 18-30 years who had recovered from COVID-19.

The CDR3 reads CASRSDPWGAEAFF. DNA of the CDR3: TGCGCCAGCAGGAGCGACCCTTGGGGGGCTGAAGCTTTCTTT. This rearrangement joins TRBV4-1 to TRBJ1-1, with D perhaps TRBD1 (5 bases). The CDR3 length is 14 residues. CDR1 and CDR2 from the germline V gene are MGHRA and YSYEKL. The ends were cut back, 6 bases at V and 6 bases at J, with 17 bases in the middle.